Shown below are 7 T cell receptor beta chains from a single sample sequenced in a study of human T cells and chemical hapten exposure. Time point denoted: patch test 3, about 24 weeks after DPC sensitization. Sample treatment: therapeutic diphenylcyclopropenone sensitization with weekly scalp DPC. TCRdb reanalysed the RACE reads using MiXCR and keeps one entry per CDR3 protein. The table has about 200,000 distinct CDR3 sequences, under 25% seen once; the top ten hold roughly 2.3%. The sequenced sample was whole blood, obtained in connection with sensitization to the hapten diphenylcyclopropenone (DPC). The receptor set was obtained from a woman aged 40 to 50 with alopecia areata. Some clones in this sample may be carry-over from other donors' samples.

V is TRBV19 and J is TRBJ2-1; 9 bases agree with TRBD2. Germline V gene lookup returns CDR1 LNHDA and CDR2 SQIVND (reference sequence). The V segment lost 2 bases and the J segment 0 bases; nucleotides outside the gene matches: 8. The CDR3 consists of 18 residues. CDR3 DNA sequence: TGTGCCAGTAGTATATGGCGAGCGGGAGGCCGCTCCTACAATGAGCAGTTCTTC. This codes for CASSIWRAGGRSYNEQFF.

The chain uses TRBV4-1 and TRBJ1-2; perhaps TRBD1 as D (5 bases). Germline loops: CDR1 MGHRA, CDR2 YSYEKL. Trimming stripped 6 bases from V and 6 bases from J, with 14 bases between. The CDR3 has 13 amino acids. The CDR3 DNA sequence: TGCGCCAGCAGGGGGGTGACAGCCAATGGCTACACCTTC. Translating it yields CASRGVTANGYTF.

This clonotype was seen only a few times. The rearrangement uses TRBV6-5 and TRBJ2-5; D not certain. The CDR3 length is 15 residues. V lost 5 bases and J lost 2, with 15 bases in between. Per germline, CDR1 MNHEY and CDR2 SVGAGI. CDR3 coding DNA: TGTGCCAGCAGTCCCTCTCTCGGCAGACAAGAGACCCAGTACTTC. It codes for CASSPSLGRQETQYF.

This clonotype has a count of ten or more. The V and J genes are TRBV9 and TRBJ2-5; 15 nucleotides line up with TRBD2. The CDR3 extends over 19 amino acids. With V trimmed by 2 bases and J by 2 bases, 10 bases remained unmatched. CDR1 SGDLS and CDR2 YYNGEE come from the germline V gene. CDR3 residues: CASSVGGLAGGLGQETQYF. Written as DNA, the CDR3 is TGTGCCAGCAGCGTCGGCGGACTAGCGGGAGGGTTAGGGCAAGAGACCCAGTACTTC. The full variable domain, in which reference TRBV9 and TRBJ2-5 provide the parts outside the CDR3, is DSGVTQTPKHLITATGQRVTLRCSPRSGDLSVYWYQQSLDQGLQFLIQYYNGEERAKGNILERFSAQQFPDLHSELNLSSLELGDSALYFCASSVGGLAGGLGQETQYFGPGTRLLVL.

This clonotype was found a few times. The chain links TRBV20-1 to TRBJ2-1; 10 nucleotides agree with TRBD2. CDR3 size: 17 residues. The trim removed 4 bases at V and 0 bases at J, leaving 9 bases unmatched. The germline V gene encodes CDR1 DFQATT and CDR2 SNEGSKA (reference sequence). Here the CDR3 DNA reads TGCAGTGCTACCTCTAGCGGGAGAGCCGGCTCCTACAATGAGCAGTTCTTC. It specifies CSATSSGRAGSYNEQFF.

This clonotype was detected only a few times. The J gene is TRBJ2-6, the V gene TRBV29-1; D gene unclear. The V and J ends lost 4 bases and 0 bases respectively, with 7 bases between them. The CDR3 totals 14 residues. Germline V gene data show CDR1 as SQVTM and CDR2 as ANQGSEA. The CDR3, as DNA: TGCAGCGTTGGGACCCGCTCTGGGGCCAACGTCCTGACTTTC. Translation gives CSVGTRSGANVLTF. The full variable domain, in which reference TRBV29-1 and TRBJ2-6 provide the parts outside the CDR3, is SAVISQKPSRDICQRGTSLTIQCQVDSQVTMMFWYRQQPGQSLTLIATANQGSEATYESGFVIDKFPISRPNLTFSTLTVSNMSPEDSSIYLCSVGTRSGANVLTFGAGSRLTVL.

This sequence joins TRBV9 and TRBJ2-7, with D perhaps matching TRBD1 (6 bases). Germline-derived CDR1 and CDR2 are SGDLS and YYNGEE. This CDR3 spans 15 amino acids. V was pared by 2 bases and J by 0 bases, with 12 bases between. The CDR3 reads CASSVGTYSSYEQYF. The CDR3 region has the DNA TGTGCCAGCAGCGTCGGGACATACAGCTCCTACGAGCAGTACTTC.